This T cell receptor (beta chain) was captured in a study of T cell repertoires in cytomegalovirus infection. Study at large: Public TCR beta signatures indicated both CMV infection and matching HLA type. General study results and limits: Cumulative frequency of public TCR beta families picked out carriers of CMV plus the relevant HLA. CMV-specific TCR beta clonotypes restricted by HLA-C were the ones dominating the ex vivo response.

The germline gives CDR1 SGHVS, CDR2 FQNEAQ. The CDR3 runs 16 residues. TCRdb analysed the reads with MiXCR anew, one entry per CDR3 protein. Of about 740,000 distinct CDR3 sequences listed, 35% to 40% are singletons. Only one count was recorded for this clonotype. Its specificity is not known. A much larger clone differs from this one at a single base, so this may be a read error. The chain joins TRBV7-8 to TRBJ2-2; tentative D call: TRBD2 (6 bases). Sequencing was performed on PBMCs. This TCR was recovered from a human donor in good health (CMV status not recorded). Some clones in this sample may be carry-over from other donors' samples. The CDR3 loop reads CASTERRPTAAGGLFF. DNA of the CDR3: TGTGCCAGCACCGAACGGCGACCGACGGCGGCCGGGGGGCTGTTTTTT.